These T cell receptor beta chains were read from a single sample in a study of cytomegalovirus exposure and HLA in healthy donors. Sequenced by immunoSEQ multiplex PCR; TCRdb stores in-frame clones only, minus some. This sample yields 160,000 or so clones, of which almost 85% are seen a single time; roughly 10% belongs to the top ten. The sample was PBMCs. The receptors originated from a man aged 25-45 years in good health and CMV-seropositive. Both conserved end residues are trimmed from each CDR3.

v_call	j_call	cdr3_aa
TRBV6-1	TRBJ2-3	ASSEDFSGGTDTQY
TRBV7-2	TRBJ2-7	ASSLPSSYEQY
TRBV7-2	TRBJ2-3	ASSANAGISTDTQY
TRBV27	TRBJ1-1	ASSLLRDTEAF
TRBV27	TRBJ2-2	ASSLWSGGANTGELF
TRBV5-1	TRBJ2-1	ASSLGAGTSSYNEQF
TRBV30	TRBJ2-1	AWSMRDWHEQF
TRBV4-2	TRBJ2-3	ASSQGELARDTQY
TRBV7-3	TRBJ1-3	ASSPTVGNTIY
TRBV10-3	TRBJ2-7	AISEIGGHRSYEQY
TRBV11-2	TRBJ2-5	ASSSANWGSGETQY
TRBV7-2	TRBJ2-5	ASSPSAGGQETQY
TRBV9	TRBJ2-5	ASTPAGEETQY
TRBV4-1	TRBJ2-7	ASSRQGETFYEQY
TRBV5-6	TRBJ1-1	ASSLDGSLLRVTEAF
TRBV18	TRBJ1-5	ASSPSNQPQH
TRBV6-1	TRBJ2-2	ASSDVPGQGSGELF
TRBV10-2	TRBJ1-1	ASSDSGQREAF
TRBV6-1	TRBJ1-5	ASSVETGVPNQPQH
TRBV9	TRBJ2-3	ASSPYSGRSTDTQY
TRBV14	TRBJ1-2	ASSPRSGGNYGYT
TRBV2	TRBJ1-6	ASRESTGASNSPLH
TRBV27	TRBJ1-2	ASSLFGFGDNNYGYT
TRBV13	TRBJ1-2	ASSLGQGTSGYT
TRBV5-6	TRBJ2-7	ASSLMVSSYEQY
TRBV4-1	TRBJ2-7	ASSHPGQGAYEQY
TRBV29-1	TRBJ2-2	SVLAPNTGELF
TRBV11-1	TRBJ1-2	ASSSGAGGSYGYT
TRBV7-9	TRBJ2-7	ASGHTGDDEQY
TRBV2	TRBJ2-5	ASSPTYSGTGYQETQY
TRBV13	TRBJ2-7	ASSVLRDSLGEQY
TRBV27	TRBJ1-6	ASTSRGQGSPLH
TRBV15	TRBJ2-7	ATSRDPTVGSYEQY
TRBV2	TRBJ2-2	ASRKTGAVNTGELF
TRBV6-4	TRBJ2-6	ASSDRTGAGANVLT
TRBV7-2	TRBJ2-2	ASSPLAGPAGELF
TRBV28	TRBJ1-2	ASNDRVMYGYT
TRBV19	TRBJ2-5	ASSRTEETQY
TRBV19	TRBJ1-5	ASSATAKNQPQH
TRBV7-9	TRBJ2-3	ASSPWEGKVDTQY
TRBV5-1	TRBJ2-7	ASSLDGPGQGSNEQY
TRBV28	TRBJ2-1	ASSLYLTGGLNEQF
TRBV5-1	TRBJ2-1	ASSTIAGVNEQF
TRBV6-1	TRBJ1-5	ASSAQTGNQPQH
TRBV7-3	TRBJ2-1	ASSLKALGQGLNEQF
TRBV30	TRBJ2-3	AWSVRLADTQY
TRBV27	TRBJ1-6	ASSTGVLSYNSPLH
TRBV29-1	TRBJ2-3	SVEDAQSDTQY
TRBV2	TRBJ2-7	ASSVESVEKY
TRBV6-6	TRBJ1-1	ASSYEGETEAF
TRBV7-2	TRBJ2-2	ASSSGTSGAGGELF
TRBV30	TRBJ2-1	AWGRERISYNEQF
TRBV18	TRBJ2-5	ASSPWTGWPQETQY
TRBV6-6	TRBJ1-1	ASSSVEAHNTEAF
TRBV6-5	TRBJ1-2	ASSPGTARHYGYT
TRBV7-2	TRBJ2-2	ASRRPGTGSTGELF
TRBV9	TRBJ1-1	ASSVEEGAAEAF